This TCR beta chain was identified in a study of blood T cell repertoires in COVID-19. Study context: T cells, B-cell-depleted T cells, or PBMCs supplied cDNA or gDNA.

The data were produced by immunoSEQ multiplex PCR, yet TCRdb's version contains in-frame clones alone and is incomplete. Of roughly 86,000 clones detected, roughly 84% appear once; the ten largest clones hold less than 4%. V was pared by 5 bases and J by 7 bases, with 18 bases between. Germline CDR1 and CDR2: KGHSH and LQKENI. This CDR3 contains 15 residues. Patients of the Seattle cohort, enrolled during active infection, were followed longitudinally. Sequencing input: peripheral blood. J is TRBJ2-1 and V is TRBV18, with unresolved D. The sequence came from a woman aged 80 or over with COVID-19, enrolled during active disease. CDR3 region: CASSDRVPRWNEQFF. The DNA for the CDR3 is TGTGCCAGCTCAGACCGGGTCCCCCGATGGAATGAGCAGTTCTTC. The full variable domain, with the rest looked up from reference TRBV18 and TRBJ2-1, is NAGVMQNPRHLVRRRGQEARLRCSPMKGHSHVYWYRQLPEEGLKFMVYLQKENIIDESGMPKERFSAEFPKEGPSILRIQQVVRGDSAAYFCASSDRVPRWNEQFFGPGTRLTVL.